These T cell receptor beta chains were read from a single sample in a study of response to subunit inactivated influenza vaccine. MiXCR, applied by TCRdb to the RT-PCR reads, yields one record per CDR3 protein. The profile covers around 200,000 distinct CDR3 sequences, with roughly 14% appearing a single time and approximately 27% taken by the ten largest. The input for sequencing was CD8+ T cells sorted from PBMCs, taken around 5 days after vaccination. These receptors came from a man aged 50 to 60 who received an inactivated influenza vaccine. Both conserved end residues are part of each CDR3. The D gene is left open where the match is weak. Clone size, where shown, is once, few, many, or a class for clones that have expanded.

CDR3aa: CASSLSGNKFRYGYTF; CDR3nt: TGTGCCAGCAGTCTCTCGGGCAACAAATTTCGCTATGGCTACACCTTC; v_gene: TRBV6-2/TRBV6-3; abundance: few; d_gene: -; j_gene: TRBJ1-2
CDR3aa: CASSLYRTRDEQFF; CDR3nt: TGTGCCAGCAGCTTATATAGGACTCGCGATGAGCAGTTCTTC; v_gene: TRBV7-9; abundance: few; d_gene: -; j_gene: TRBJ2-1
CDR3aa: CSVENPGLAGGPYEQYF; CDR3nt: TGCAGCGTTGAAAATCCGGGACTAGCGGGAGGCCCCTACGAGCAGTACTTC; v_gene: TRBV29-1; abundance: many; d_gene: TRBD2; j_gene: TRBJ2-7
CDR3aa: CASSHVGSNEQYF; CDR3nt: TGCGCCAGCAGCCATGTCGGGAGTAACGAGCAGTACTTC; v_gene: TRBV4-1; abundance: -; d_gene: -; j_gene: TRBJ2-7
CDR3aa: CATRRDILSTDTQYF; CDR3nt: TGTGCCACCAGGCGGGACATTCTAAGCACAGATACGCAGTATTTT; v_gene: TRBV15; abundance: -; d_gene: -; j_gene: TRBJ2-3
CDR3aa: CASSYYLPGQGHEKLFF; CDR3nt: TGTGCCAGCAGTTATTACCTCCCGGGACAGGGCCATGAAAAACTGTTTTTT; v_gene: TRBV6-5; abundance: -; d_gene: TRBD1; j_gene: TRBJ1-4
CDR3aa: CATSRDLQTYEQYF; CDR3nt: TGTGCCACCAGCAGAGATTTACAGACCTACGAGCAGTACTTC; v_gene: TRBV15; abundance: few; d_gene: -; j_gene: TRBJ2-7
CDR3aa: CASSPKVGRINNEQFF; CDR3nt: TGTGCCAGCAGTCCGAAGGTTGGGCGAATCAACAATGAGCAGTTCTTC; v_gene: TRBV27; abundance: few; d_gene: -; j_gene: TRBJ2-1
CDR3aa: CASSLPVGGNTEAFF; CDR3nt: TGTGCCAGCAGCTTACCGGTGGGCGGAAACACTGAAGCTTTCTTT; v_gene: TRBV7-9; abundance: few; d_gene: -; j_gene: TRBJ1-1
CDR3aa: CASSDAVQGYPGELFF; CDR3nt: TGTGCCAGCAGTGACGCCGTCCAGGGTTATCCCGGGGAGCTGTTTTTT; v_gene: TRBV25-1; abundance: -; d_gene: -; j_gene: TRBJ2-2
CDR3aa: CASSDPPYNEQFF; CDR3nt: TGTGCCAGCAGTGACCCACCTTACAATGAGCAGTTCTTC; v_gene: TRBV2; abundance: -; d_gene: -; j_gene: TRBJ2-1
CDR3aa: CASSYSGLADLYNEQFF; CDR3nt: TGTGCCAGCAGTTACTCAGGGTTAGCGGACCTCTACAATGAGCAGTTCTTC; v_gene: TRBV6-5; abundance: few; d_gene: -; j_gene: TRBJ2-1
CDR3aa: CATASGYRPYEQYF; CDR3nt: TGTGCCACCGCATCTGGGTACCGACCCTACGAGCAGTACTTC; v_gene: TRBV7-9; abundance: few; d_gene: -; j_gene: TRBJ2-7
CDR3aa: CASAILTYEQYF; CDR3nt: TGTGCCAGCGCCATACTTACCTACGAGCAGTACTTC; v_gene: TRBV28; abundance: few; d_gene: -; j_gene: TRBJ2-7
CDR3aa: CASSVRHSTDTQYF; CDR3nt: TGTGCCAGCAGTGTACGACACAGCACAGATACGCAGTATTTT; v_gene: TRBV28; abundance: few; d_gene: -; j_gene: TRBJ2-3
CDR3aa: CASSLGETEAFF; CDR3nt: TGTGCCAGCAGCTTAGGGGAGACTGAAGCTTTCTTT; v_gene: TRBV7-9; abundance: many; d_gene: -; j_gene: TRBJ1-1
CDR3aa: CASSPDRGQRGYTF; CDR3nt: TGTGCCAGCAGTCCAGACAGGGGGCAGCGGGGCTACACCTTC; v_gene: TRBV28; abundance: few; d_gene: TRBD1; j_gene: TRBJ1-2
CDR3aa: CASSLEVSYEQYF; CDR3nt: TGTGCCAGCAGCTTAGAGGTTTCCTACGAGCAGTACTTC; v_gene: TRBV7-8; abundance: few; d_gene: -; j_gene: TRBJ2-7
CDR3aa: CASNPDGNYGYTF; CDR3nt: TGTGCCAGCAACCCCGACGGAAACTATGGCTACACCTTC; v_gene: TRBV6-2/TRBV6-3; abundance: few; d_gene: -; j_gene: TRBJ1-2
CDR3aa: CASSNLGGEETQYF; CDR3nt: TGTGCCAGCAGTAACTTGGGGGGTGAGGAGACCCAGTACTTC; v_gene: TRBV2; abundance: -; d_gene: -; j_gene: TRBJ2-5
CDR3aa: CASSDGEAGGSTEAFF; CDR3nt: TGTGCCAGCAGCGACGGTGAGGCAGGGGGGTCAACTGAAGCTTTCTTT; v_gene: TRBV7-9; abundance: few; d_gene: TRBD1; j_gene: TRBJ1-1
CDR3aa: CSALGGGDGTDTQYF; CDR3nt: TGCAGCGCCCTAGGGGGAGGGGATGGGACAGATACGCAGTATTTT; v_gene: TRBV29-1; abundance: few; d_gene: -; j_gene: TRBJ2-3
CDR3aa: CASSLDGVEQYF; CDR3nt: TGTGCCAGCAGCTTGGACGGGGTCGAGCAGTACTTC; v_gene: TRBV5-5; abundance: -; d_gene: -; j_gene: TRBJ2-7
CDR3aa: CASSQGVSGYYEQYF; CDR3nt: TGCGCCAGCAGCCAAGGTGTTAGCGGATACTACGAGCAGTACTTC; v_gene: TRBV4-3; abundance: -; d_gene: -; j_gene: TRBJ2-7
CDR3aa: CASSYRRTVNSPLHF; CDR3nt: TGTGCCAGCAGTTACCGCCGGACAGTAAATTCACCCCTCCACTTT; v_gene: TRBV6-5; abundance: many; d_gene: -; j_gene: TRBJ1-6
CDR3aa: CASSEREGSGEQFF; CDR3nt: TGTGCCAGCAGTGAACGGGAGGGTTCCGGTGAGCAGTTCTTC; v_gene: TRBV2; abundance: -; d_gene: TRBD2; j_gene: TRBJ2-1
CDR3aa: CASSHSPATNEKLFF; CDR3nt: TGTGCCAGCAGCCACTCGCCCGCAACTAATGAAAAACTGTTTTTT; v_gene: TRBV12-3/TRBV12-4; abundance: few; d_gene: -; j_gene: TRBJ1-4
CDR3aa: CAVGYSNQPQHF; CDR3nt: TGTGCGGTGGGCTATAGCAATCAGCCCCAGCATTTT; v_gene: TRBV12-3/TRBV12-4; abundance: -; d_gene: -; j_gene: TRBJ1-5
CDR3aa: CASSSLTVLSGANVLTF; CDR3nt: TGTGCCAGCAGTTCCTTGACAGTGCTCTCTGGGGCCAACGTCCTGACTTTC; v_gene: TRBV12-3/TRBV12-4; abundance: few; d_gene: -; j_gene: TRBJ2-6
CDR3aa: CASSAINNEQLF; CDR3nt: TGCGCCAGCAGCGCGATAAACAATGAGCAGCTCTTC; v_gene: TRBV5-1; abundance: once; d_gene: -; j_gene: TRBJ2-1
CDR3aa: CASSHQRIDRGNYGYTF; CDR3nt: TGTGCCAGCAGCCATCAAAGGATTGACAGGGGTAACTATGGCTACACCTTC; v_gene: TRBV3-1; abundance: -; d_gene: TRBD1; j_gene: TRBJ1-2
CDR3aa: CASRRTGGTGELFF; CDR3nt: TGTGCCAGCAGAAGGACAGGCGGGACCGGGGAGCTGTTTTTT; v_gene: TRBV28; abundance: few; d_gene: TRBD1; j_gene: TRBJ2-2
CDR3aa: CASSVGVNEQFF; CDR3nt: TGTGCCAGCAGTGTTGGAGTCAATGAGCAGTTCTTC; v_gene: TRBV2; abundance: few; d_gene: -; j_gene: TRBJ2-1
CDR3aa: CASSGDMDTQYF; CDR3nt: TGTGCCAGCAGCGGCGACATGGATACGCAGTATTTT; v_gene: TRBV9; abundance: -; d_gene: -; j_gene: TRBJ2-3
CDR3aa: CASREGYYEQYF; CDR3nt: TGTGCCAGCAGAGAGGGGTACTACGAGCAGTACTTC; v_gene: TRBV12-3/TRBV12-4; abundance: -; d_gene: -; j_gene: TRBJ2-7
CDR3aa: CASSDDSPGYGYTF; CDR3nt: TGTGCCAGCAGTGACGACAGCCCGGGCTATGGCTACACCTTC; v_gene: TRBV6-1; abundance: -; d_gene: -; j_gene: TRBJ1-2
CDR3aa: CSADTGQGNGANVLTF; CDR3nt: TGCAGTGCAGACACGGGACAGGGGAACGGGGCCAACGTCCTGACTTTC; v_gene: TRBV20-1; abundance: few; d_gene: TRBD1; j_gene: TRBJ2-6
CDR3aa: CASSPTGGTSSYEQYF; CDR3nt: TGCGCCAGCAGCCCAACAGGGGGTACAAGCTCCTACGAGCAGTACTTC; v_gene: TRBV5-1; abundance: -; d_gene: TRBD1; j_gene: TRBJ2-7
CDR3aa: CASSPTGAFGELFF; CDR3nt: TGTGCCAGCAGCCCTACAGGGGCCTTCGGGGAGCTGTTTTTT; v_gene: TRBV7-6; abundance: few; d_gene: TRBD1; j_gene: TRBJ2-2
CDR3aa: CASSQEWQGATGELFF; CDR3nt: TGTGCCAGCAGCCAAGAATGGCAGGGGGCAACCGGGGAGCTGTTTTTT; v_gene: TRBV3-1; abundance: -; d_gene: TRBD1; j_gene: TRBJ2-2
CDR3aa: CATSEQGNYGYTF; CDR3nt: TGTGCCACCAGTGAACAGGGCAACTATGGCTACACCTTC; v_gene: TRBV24-1; abundance: few; d_gene: -; j_gene: TRBJ1-2
CDR3aa: CASAWGGVSYEQYF; CDR3nt: TGTGCCAGCGCATGGGGGGGGGTTTCCTACGAGCAGTACTTC; v_gene: TRBV12-3/TRBV12-4; abundance: -; d_gene: TRBD2; j_gene: TRBJ2-7